These 31 T cell receptor beta chains came from one sample sequenced in a study of shared clonotypes between healthy human individuals. Positively selected for CCR7, the CD45RO-negative cells used as naive CD8 cells excluded terminally differentiated effector memory CD45RA+ cells. Assay: immunoSEQ multiplex PCR; the TCRdb copy retains only in-frame clones and omits some. The profile shows roughly 600,000 clones, roughly 98% of them singletons. The sample comprised naive CD8+ T cells sorted from blood. Every receptor here comes from a man aged 25 to 40 in good health.

V usage is TRBV28 and J usage is TRBJ2-7; D is possibly TRBD2 (5 bases). This CDR3 region has 12 residues. CDR1 MDHEN and CDR2 SYDVKM come from the germline V gene. V was shortened by 3 bases and J by 6 bases, with 9 bases between the two germline ends. The CDR3 sequence: CASSFWAGEQYF. CDR3 DNA: TGTGCCAGCAGTTTCTGGGCGGGCGAGCAGTACTTC.

This clone was detected only once. This sample includes further DNA sequences coding for the same CDR3. This chain uses TRBV27 with TRBJ2-7; 9 bases line up with TRBD1. Germline CDR1 and CDR2: MNHEY and SMNVEV (reference sequence). The CDR3 sequence is 14 residues long. The V segment lost 5 bases and the J segment 3 bases; nucleotides outside the gene matches: 5. The CDR3 protein is CASSLGTGRYEQYF. DNA for the CDR3: TGTGCCAGCAGTCTCGGGACAGGGCGCTACGAGCAGTACTTC.

This sequence joins TRBV28 and TRBJ2-7; TRBD1 is a possible D gene (5 bases). With 6 bases removed from V and 0 bases from J, the gap between germline ends came to 9 bases. The CDR3 sequence is 13 residues long. Germline V gene sequence: CDR1 MDHEN, CDR2 SYDVKM. CDR3 in amino acids: CASRGPSSYEQYF. CDR3 in DNA: TGTGCCAGCAGGGGGCCCAGCTCCTACGAGCAGTACTTC. Using reference TRBV28 and TRBJ2-7 for the parts outside the CDR3, the full variable domain is DVKVTQSSRYLVKRTGEKVFLECVQDMDHENMFWYRQDPGLGLRLIYFSYDVKMKEKGDIPEGYSVSREKKERFSLILESASTNQTSMYLCASRGPSSYEQYFGPGTRLTVT.

The chain uses TRBV12-5 and TRBJ2-7, with D maybe TRBD1 (5 bases). CDR3 size: 15 residues. CDR1 and CDR2 from the germline V gene are LGHNT and FRNRAP. The ends were cut back, 6 bases at V and 0 bases at J, with 15 bases in the middle. In DNA, the CDR3 is TGTGCTAGTGGGGGCCAGGGCACCAACTCCTACGAGCAGTACTTC. It translates to CASGGQGTNSYEQYF.

This chain links TRBV4-1 with TRBJ2-5; D is possibly TRBD2 (5 bases). The CDR3 is 15 amino acids. Trimming pared 1 base from V and 2 bases from J, leaving 11 bases between. Germline lookup yields CDR1 MGHRA and CDR2 YSYEKL. The chain's CDR3 is CASSQGLGEQETQYF. CDR3 DNA sequence: TGCGCCAGCAGCCAAGGCCTCGGGGAACAAGAGACCCAGTACTTC.

V gene TRBV11-2 combines with J gene TRBJ2-3; 8 bases map to TRBD2. J was trimmed by 5 bases and V by 5 bases; bases with no gene match: 6. CDR3 size: 14 residues. Looked up from germline, CDR1 is SGHAT and CDR2 is FQNNGV. CDR3 nucleotide sequence: TGTGCCAGCAGCCGCTTGGCGGGAGGAGATACGCAGTATTTT. This codes for CASSRLAGGDTQYF.

The chain links TRBV11-2 to TRBJ2-7; 8 nucleotides line up with TRBD1. Trimming cost V 5 bases and J 4 bases; bases outside gene matches: 7. The CDR3 is made up of 14 amino acids. Germline CDR1 reads SGHAT; CDR2 reads FQNNGV. CDR3 in DNA: TGTGCCAGCAGCCCCGGACAGGGTTTGTACGAGCAGTACTTC. This translates into CASSPGQGLYEQYF. Variable domain in full (rest from reference TRBV11-2 and TRBJ2-7): EAGVAQSPRYKIIEKRQSVAFWCNPISGHATLYWYQQILGQGPKLLIQFQNNGVVDDSQLPKDRFSAERLKGVDSTLKIQPAKLEDSAVYLCASSPGQGLYEQYFGPGTRLTVT.

In its sample, this clone was seen once. The chain carries TRBV6-5 and TRBJ1-5, with D tentatively TRBD1 (6 bases). The CDR3 totals 13 residues. Trimming stripped 6 bases from V and 4 bases from J, with 10 bases between. Germline V lookup: CDR1 MNHEY, CDR2 SVGAGI. CDR3 DNA sequence: TGTGCCAGCAGGGAGGGGGGTAATCAGCCCCAGCATTTT. Translation: CASREGGNQPQHF.

With regard to this clone: Other DNA sequences in the same sample also yield this CDR3. The chain carries TRBV11-2 and TRBJ2-7; D remains ambiguous. V was cut by 0 bases and J by 0 bases, with 6 bases left in between. Looked up from germline, CDR1 is SGHAT and CDR2 is FQNNGV. The CDR3 is 14 residues long. The CDR3 DNA sequence: TGTGCCAGCAGCTTAGAGGCGAGCTCCTACGAGCAGTACTTC. Translation: CASSLEASSYEQYF.

The chain carries TRBV7-8 and TRBJ2-1; a possible D gene is TRBD2 (7 bases). Per germline, CDR1 SGHVS and CDR2 FQNEAQ. This CDR3 has 16 amino acids. Trimming shortened V by 5 bases and J by 0 bases, and 14 bases separated the two germline ends. In DNA, the CDR3 is TGTGCCAGCAGCCACAGGGAGGGGGTCTCCTACAATGAGCAGTTCTTC. Translating gives CASSHREGVSYNEQFF.

As to this clone: At the DNA level, this CDR3 is encoded by other sequences in the same sample as well. The CDR3 sequence: CASSLADRNYEQYF. The CDR3 DNA is TGTGCCAGCAGCTTAGCAGACAGGAACTACGAGCAGTACTTC. The chain couples TRBV7-9 to TRBJ2-7; possibly TRBD1 for D (6 bases). The CDR3 has 14 amino acids. The germline V gene has CDR1 SEHNR and CDR2 FQNEAQ (reference sequence). Trimming took off 0 bases at V and 3 bases at J, with 9 bases between the two ends.

V usage is TRBV7-5 and J usage is TRBJ2-5; TRBD2, the table's D call, was not compared with the DNA. TRBV7-5 is shown as a pseudogene. The CDR3 totals 15 residues. CDR3 in amino acids: CVNRQSGVGEETQYF. The CDR3 region has the DNA TGTGTCAATAGACAGTCGGGAGTTGGAGAAGAGACCCAGTACTTC.

The chain uses TRBV9 and TRBJ2-2; TRBD2 is a possible D gene (6 bases). Deletions cut 5 bases from V and 3 bases from J, with 26 bases between. Germline CDR1 and CDR2: SGDLS and YYNGEE. This CDR3 is 19 amino acids long. DNA for the CDR3: TGTGCCAGCAGTCCCTCCTCTATGTGGCGGAGGGAAGACACCGGGGAGCTGTTTTTT. Encoded protein: CASSPSSMWRREDTGELFF.

V usage is TRBV18 and J usage is TRBJ2-1; the D is unclear. Germline values: CDR1 KGHSH, CDR2 LQKENI. The CDR3 runs 16 residues. Trimming left V 0 bases short and J 6 bases short, with 15 bases between. DNA of the CDR3: TGTGCCAGCTCACCACCCTCGGACCCGAATGGCAATGAGCAGTTCTTC. It translates to CASSPPSDPNGNEQFF.

The chain recombines TRBV7-9 with TRBJ2-7, with D maybe TRBD2 (6 bases). CDR3 length: 14 amino acids. V was trimmed by 3 bases and J by 2 bases, leaving 11 bases between them. CDR1 is SEHNR, CDR2 FQNEAQ, per germline (reference sequence). The CDR3 reads CASSFGRDPYEQYF. CDR3 coding DNA: TGTGCCAGCAGCTTCGGGCGGGACCCCTACGAGCAGTACTTC.

V is TRBV11-2 and J is TRBJ2-1; 11 bases fit TRBD2. J gave up 4 bases and V 5 bases, and 7 bases lay outside the gene matches. CDR1 and CDR2 from the germline V gene are SGHAT and FQNNGV. The CDR3 spans 16 residues. The DNA of the CDR3 is TGTGCCAGCAGCGGTGGACTAGCGGGCCTTTACAATGAGCAGTTCTTC. This translates into CASSGGLAGLYNEQFF.

This chain joins TRBV29-1 and TRBJ2-2; D tentatively reads TRBD1 or TRBD2 (5 bases each). V was pared by 4 bases and J by 7 bases, with 22 bases between. Germline assignment: CDR1 SQVTM and CDR2 ANQGSEA. This CDR3 is built from 16 residues. This CDR3 is CSVVAHGTPSGGELFF. In nucleotides, the CDR3 is TGCAGCGTTGTGGCCCACGGGACCCCCTCTGGCGGGGAGCTGTTTTTT.

The chain carries TRBV5-4 and TRBJ2-5; D unresolved. Trimming took off 3 bases at V and 1 base at J, with 22 bases between the two ends. Germline V gene sequence: CDR1 SGHNT, CDR2 YYREEE (reference sequence). This CDR3 contains 18 residues. The CDR3 loop reads CASSSGYATVLAQETQYF. In DNA form, the CDR3 reads TGTGCCAGCAGCTCCGGGTATGCTACAGTATTAGCCCAAGAGACCCAGTACTTC.

V and J are TRBV6-1 and TRBJ2-7, with 7 bases aligning to TRBD1. CDR1 MNHNS and CDR2 SASEGT come from the germline V gene. This CDR3 is 15 amino acids long. Trimming at V came to 2 bases and at J to 4 bases, leaving 8 bases not matched to a gene. CDR3 protein: CASSEIGGAFYEQYF. The CDR3, as DNA: TGTGCCAGCAGTGAAATAGGGGGCGCCTTTTACGAGCAGTACTTC.

The chain carries TRBV2 and TRBJ1-1; D call uncertain. Trimming took 2 bases from V and 0 from J, leaving 7 bases between them. Germline values: CDR1 SNHLY, CDR2 FYNNEI. The CDR3 is 14 amino acids. CDR3: CASSETYMNTEAFF. As DNA, the CDR3 is TGTGCCAGCAGTGAAACGTATATGAACACTGAAGCTTTCTTT.

This clone has just a few counts. This chain uses TRBV7-9 with TRBJ2-2; unclear D gene. CDR1 and CDR2 from the germline V gene are SEHNR and FQNEAQ (reference sequence). With 5 bases removed from V and 5 bases from J, the gap between germline ends came to 0 bases. The CDR3 sequence is 10 residues long. The DNA of the CDR3 is TGTGCCAGCAGCACCGGGGAGCTGTTTTTT. As protein: CASSTGELFF. The variable domain in full, completed from reference TRBV7-9 and TRBJ2-2, reads DTGVSQNPRHKITKRGQNVTFRCDPISEHNRLYWYRQTLGQGPEFLTYFQNEAQLEKSRLLSDRFSAERPKGSFSTLEIQRTEQGDSAMYLCASSTGELFFGEGSRLTVL.

The rearrangement uses TRBV13 and TRBJ2-7; 9 bases map to TRBD1. This CDR3 contains 15 residues. CDR1 PRHDT and CDR2 FYEKMQ come from the germline V gene (reference sequence). V shed 1 base, J shed 3 bases, and the junction held 4 bases outside the gene matches. The CDR3 protein is CASSLAGQGGYEQYF. In DNA, the CDR3 is TGTGCCAGCAGCTTAGCGGGACAGGGTGGCTACGAGCAGTACTTC. The full variable domain, in which reference TRBV13 and TRBJ2-7 provide the parts outside the CDR3, is AAGVIQSPRHLIKEKRETATLKCYPIPRHDTVYWYQQGPGQDPQFLISFYEKMQSDKGSIPDRFSAQQFSDYHSELNMSSLELGDSALYFCASSLAGQGGYEQYFGPGTRLTVT.

V is TRBV7-9 and J is TRBJ2-7; no definite D call. The germline V and J ends were trimmed by 5 bases and 2 bases, with 16 bases remaining between them. This CDR3 comprises 15 residues. CDR1 is SEHNR and CDR2 is FQNEAQ in the germline V gene (reference sequence). Here the CDR3 reads CASSGPIKLTYEQYF. The CDR3 DNA reads as TGTGCCAGCAGCGGACCGATAAAATTGACCTACGAGCAGTACTTC.

This chain links TRBV15 with TRBJ2-2, with D possibly called TRBD1 or TRBD2 (6 bases each). V was clipped by 9 bases and J by 6 bases, with 20 bases between them. Germline V gives CDR1 LNHNV, CDR2 YYDKDF (reference sequence). There are 15 residues in the CDR3. The CDR3 loop is CATAGVGGDAGELFF. In DNA, the CDR3 is TGTGCCACGGCAGGGGTTGGCGGGGATGCCGGGGAGCTGTTTTTT.

The V and J genes are TRBV28 and TRBJ2-1; the match to TRBD2 covers 14 bases. The V and J ends lost 6 bases and 7 bases, in that order; junction bases with no gene match: 2. Germline V gene sequence: CDR1 MDHEN, CDR2 SYDVKM. This CDR3 spans 14 amino acids. The DNA for the CDR3 is TGTGCCAGCAGGGGACTAGCGGGAGTTAATGAGCAGTTCTTC. Encoded protein: CASRGLAGVNEQFF.

The chain joins TRBV7-9 to TRBJ2-1; D uncertain. Germline lookup yields CDR1 SEHNR and CDR2 FQNEAQ (reference sequence). The CDR3 spans 13 residues. V lost 4 bases and J 3 bases, leaving 7 bases between the germline ends. CDR3 sequence (DNA): TGTGCCAGCAGCTCGGATCACTACAATGAGCAGTTCTTC. Protein product: CASSSDHYNEQFF.

About this clone itself: The same CDR3 is also encoded by other DNA sequences in this sample. This sequence joins TRBV27 and TRBJ2-1, with 10 bases aligning to TRBD2. The germline V gene encodes CDR1 MNHEY and CDR2 SMNVEV (reference sequence). V trimming: 5 bases; J trimming: 2 bases; junction bases outside the gene matches: 3. This CDR3 contains 15 residues. In nucleotides, the CDR3 is TGTGCCAGCAGTCGGACTAGCGGAGCCTACAATGAGCAGTTCTTC. The encoded protein is CASSRTSGAYNEQFF.

V usage is TRBV29-1 and J usage is TRBJ2-3; 9 bases line up with TRBD2. V was pared by 3 bases and J by 6 bases, with 7 bases of the junction left unmatched. Germline CDR1 reads SQVTM; CDR2 reads ANQGSEA. The CDR3 loop spans 14 amino acids. CDR3 in DNA: TGCAGCGTTGAGCCTAGCGGGAAGGAGGATACGCAGTATTTT. Translation: CSVEPSGKEDTQYF.

Here the CDR3 reads CASSPPGRGPAGANVLTF. DNA for the CDR3: TGTGCCAGCAGCCCCCCCGGCAGGGGGCCCGCTGGGGCCAACGTCCTGACTTTC. V is TRBV7-9 and J is TRBJ2-6; 8 positions agree with TRBD1. Trimming at V came to 5 bases and at J to 2 bases, leaving 11 bases not matched to a gene. The CDR3 loop spans 18 amino acids. CDR1 is SEHNR, CDR2 FQNEAQ, per germline (reference sequence).

The genes are TRBV7-9 and TRBJ1-1; no clear D. The germline V gene encodes CDR1 SEHNR and CDR2 FQNEAQ (reference sequence). Between the trimmed V and J ends, which lost 3 bases and 6 bases, there was a span of 5 bases. The CDR3 length is 11 residues. The CDR3 region has the DNA TGTGCCAGCAGCTTGAGCTCTGAAGCTTTCTTT. Its translation: CASSLSSEAFF.

This chain links TRBV11-3 with TRBJ2-7, with TRBD2 matching over 9 bases. The CDR3 loop spans 15 amino acids. Germline values: CDR1 SGHNT, CDR2 YENEEA. V dropped 0 bases and J dropped 6; count of bases not matched to a gene: 6. The CDR3 nucleotides read TGTGCCAGCAGCTTAGAGGCTAGCGGGATCTCCGAGCAGTACTTC. Protein sequence: CASSLEASGISEQYF. The full variable domain, rest sourced from reference TRBV11-3 and TRBJ2-7, is EAGVVQSPRYKIIEKKQPVAFWCNPISGHNTLYWYLQNLGQGPELLIRYENEEAVDDSQLPKDRFSAERLKGVDSTLKIQPAELGDSAVYLCASSLEASGISEQYFGPGTRLTVT.